Listed below are T cell receptor beta chains from one sample, sequenced in a study of spatial heterogeneity in lung cancer. TCRdb fed the 5' RACE reads into MiXCR, producing one record per CDR3 protein. This sample has over 10,000 distinct CDR3 sequences; 3% to 4.5% occur once, and the top ten carry 40% to 45%. The material sequenced was PBMCs, taken at surgery. The receptors were gathered from a male donor with early-stage non-small cell lung cancer. CDR3s include the opening cysteine and the closing phenylalanine or tryptophan. D genes are given only for firm matches. Where a row states a size, it is once, few, many or the class of an expanded clone; other rows omit it.

size	D	V	J	CDR3	DNA
many	.	TRBV5-1	TRBJ2-2	CASRPGAGDTGELFF	TGCGCCAGCAGGCCGGGGGCCGGTGACACCGGGGAGCTGTTTTTT
many	.	TRBV2	TRBJ1-5	CASRAQGNQPQHF	TGTGCCAGCAGGGCTCAGGGTAATCAGCCCCAGCATTTT
many	.	TRBV6-1	TRBJ2-7	CASSDPQGPTYEQYF	TGTGCCAGCAGTGACCCACAGGGACCGACTTACGAGCAGTACTTC
many	TRBD2	TRBV7-8	TRBJ2-7	CASSSGAGGPYEQYF	TGTGCCAGCAGCTCGGGGGCGGGAGGACCCTACGAGCAGTACTTC
many	.	TRBV20-1	TRBJ2-2	CSAYSRVGTGELFF	TGCAGTGCCTATAGTCGGGTTGGGACCGGGGAGCTGTTTTTT
few	TRBD2	TRBV9	TRBJ2-1	CASSVVGSGRANEQFF	TGTGCCAGCAGCGTAGTAGGTAGCGGGAGGGCCAATGAGCAGTTCTTC
many	TRBD1	TRBV6-5	TRBJ1-2	CASSYSRTGGSYGYTF	TGTGCCAGCAGTTACTCGAGGACAGGGGGATCGTATGGCTACACCTTC
.	TRBD1	TRBV30	TRBJ2-1	CAWSVSDRGGQQFF	TGTGCCTGGAGTGTCTCGGACAGGGGAGGACAGCAGTTCTTC
many	.	TRBV12-3/TRBV12-4	TRBJ2-7	CASSSRGRGRDSSYEQYF	TGTGCCAGCAGTTCTAGGGGTAGGGGAAGAGATAGCTCCTACGAGCAGTACTTC
many	.	TRBV7-3	TRBJ2-1	CASSRSGLEPNNEQFF	TGTGCCAGCAGCCGATCGGGACTGGAACCAAACAATGAGCAGTTCTTC
many	.	TRBV28	TRBJ2-7	CASITRTASYEQYF	TGTGCCAGCATTACCCGGACAGCCTCCTACGAGCAGTACTTC
many	TRBD2	TRBV6-1	TRBJ2-5	CAGSGIPQETQYF	TGTGCCGGTAGCGGGATCCCCCAAGAGACCCAGTACTTC
many	.	TRBV18	TRBJ2-7	CASSQGHPYEQYF	TGTGCCAGCTCACAAGGACACCCCTACGAGCAGTACTTC
medium-sized	TRBD2	TRBV28	TRBJ2-1	CASSLISGRVEQFF	TGTGCCAGCAGTTTGATTAGCGGGAGGGTTGAGCAGTTCTTC
.	TRBD2	TRBV7-2	TRBJ2-1	CVSSLLGVAGGVEQFF	TGTGTCAGCAGCTTGTTGGGGGTAGCGGGAGGTGTTGAGCAGTTCTTC
many	TRBD1	TRBV7-8	TRBJ1-1	CASSPQGAWDTEAFF	TGTGCCAGCAGCCCTCAGGGGGCCTGGGACACTGAAGCTTTCTTT
many	TRBD2	TRBV7-2	TRBJ2-7	CASSVSGTTYEQYF	TGTGCCAGCAGTGTGAGCGGGACTACCTACGAGCAGTACTTC
many	.	TRBV4-1	TRBJ1-1	CASSLSVNTEAFF	TGCGCCAGCAGCCTATCAGTGAACACTGAAGCTTTCTTT
medium-sized	.	TRBV7-3	TRBJ2-7	CASSLGTVNEQYF	TGTGCCAGCAGCTTGGGTACGGTCAACGAGCAGTACTTC
many	TRBD1	TRBV20-1	TRBJ1-2	CSARAGQGGYGYTF	TGCAGTGCTAGAGCAGGACAGGGAGGCTATGGCTACACCTTC
many	.	TRBV11-2	TRBJ2-7	CASSDGAYGYEQYF	TGTGCCAGCAGCGACGGGGCCTACGGGTACGAGCAGTACTTC
many	TRBD2	TRBV28	TRBJ2-3	CASPPRREIADTQYF	TGTGCCAGCCCCCCCCGGCGGGAGATCGCAGATACGCAGTATTTT
few	TRBD2	TRBV7-9	TRBJ2-7	CASSETLADLLGEQYF	TGTGCCAGCAGCGAGACCCTAGCGGACCTCCTGGGGGAGCAGTACTTC
many	TRBD1	TRBV7-8	TRBJ2-2	CASSPDRVSGELFF	TGTGCCAGCAGCCCGGACAGGGTTAGCGGGGAGCTGTTTTTT
many	.	TRBV20-1	TRBJ2-3	CSASEGQPDTQYF	TGCAGTGCTAGCGAAGGACAGCCAGATACGCAGTATTTT
many	.	TRBV5-6	TRBJ2-1	CASTNPLRSYNEQFF	TGTGCCAGCACCAACCCTCTACGGTCCTACAATGAGCAGTTCTTC
few	.	TRBV7-9	TRBJ1-2	CASSLVDGTNYGYTF	TGTGCCAGCAGCTTAGTTGACGGAACTAACTATGGCTACACCTTC
.	.	TRBV19	TRBJ2-1	CASSPAERGGDNEQFF	TGTGCCAGTAGCCCCGCGGAAAGGGGGGGGGACAATGAGCAGTTCTTC
few	.	TRBV6-2/TRBV6-3	TRBJ1-5	CASTTHQGASNQPQHF	TGTGCCAGCACCACGCACCAGGGTGCTAGCAATCAGCCCCAGCATTTT
.	TRBD1	TRBV11-2	TRBJ2-7	CASSSRHRDRTYEQYF	TGTGCCAGCAGCTCCCGGCACCGGGACAGGACGTACGAGCAGTACTTC
many	.	TRBV29-1	TRBJ1-5	CSVEEGGGQPQHF	TGCAGCGTTGAAGAAGGTGGTGGTCAGCCCCAGCATTTT
many	.	TRBV21-1	TRBJ2-7	CASSLPKGEDKYEQYF	TGTGCCAGCAGCCTTCCGAAAGGGGAGGACAAGTACGAGCAGTACTTC
many	TRBD1	TRBV18	TRBJ2-2	CASSPQGPFTGELFF	TGTGCCAGCTCGCCACAGGGGCCCTTCACCGGGGAGCTGTTTTTT
many	.	TRBV6-6	TRBJ2-1	CASSLQGWGQFF	TGTGCCAGCAGTTTACAGGGCTGGGGGCAGTTCTTC
many	TRBD2	TRBV20-1	TRBJ2-3	CSARDSASGNTDTQYF	TGCAGTGCTAGAGATTCGGCTAGCGGGAACACAGATACGCAGTATTTT
many	TRBD1	TRBV20-1	TRBJ1-2	CSAKGQGAYGYTF	TGCAGTGCTAAAGGACAGGGGGCTTATGGCTACACCTTC
many	TRBD1	TRBV24-1	TRBJ2-5	CATSDFGTGGGETQYF	TGTGCCACCAGTGATTTTGGGACAGGGGGCGGCGAGACCCAGTACTTC
once	TRBD1	TRBV24-1	TRBJ2-3	CATSLGGTGQTTDTQYF	TGTGCCACCAGCCTAGGAGGAACGGGACAGACCACAGATACGCAGTATTTT
many	.	TRBV24-1	TRBJ2-7	CATSDPGAKGAYEQYF	TGTGCCACCAGTGATCCTGGGGCAAAGGGGGCCTACGAGCAGTACTTC
medium-sized	.	TRBV9	TRBJ2-5	CASSSRQKGTQYF	TGTGCCAGCAGCTCCCGTCAGAAAGGGACCCAGTACTTC
many	.	TRBV20-1	TRBJ1-5	CSARDGPQPQHF	TGCAGTGCTAGAGATGGACCCCAGCCCCAGCATTTT
many	.	TRBV12-3/TRBV12-4	TRBJ2-1	CASSPLGRSEGYNEQFF	TGTGCCAGCAGTCCCCTCGGGCGGTCAGAAGGTTACAATGAGCAGTTCTTC
many	.	TRBV24-1	TRBJ1-1	CATSVSGYTAAFF	TGTGCCACCAGTGTCTCGGGATACACAGCAGCTTTCTTT
many	.	TRBV3-1	TRBJ1-1	CASSQDEGAEAFF	TGTGCCAGCAGCCAAGATGAGGGGGCTGAAGCTTTCTTT
.	.	TRBV19	TRBJ2-2	CASSILSGSFTGELFF	TGTGCCAGTAGTATATTAAGCGGGTCCTTCACCGGGGAGCTGTTTTTT
many	.	TRBV5-1	TRBJ1-5	CASSASGGRNQPQHF	TGCGCCAGCAGCGCTAGCGGGGGCCGCAATCAGCCCCAGCATTTT
many	.	TRBV5-1	TRBJ2-3	CASSLDVTDTQYF	TGCGCCAGCAGCTTGGATGTCACAGATACGCAGTATTTT
few	.	TRBV7-2	TRBJ2-5	CASSLRVLETQYF	TGTGCCAGCAGCTTGAGGGTTCTTGAGACCCAGTACTTC
many	.	TRBV19	TRBJ2-7	CASTPEAGPYEQYF	TGTGCCAGTACCCCGGAGGCGGGACCCTACGAGCAGTACTTC
many	TRBD2	TRBV24-1	TRBJ2-7	CATSDGTSGRRGSYEQYF	TGTGCCACCAGTGATGGGACTAGCGGGAGGAGAGGGTCCTACGAGCAGTACTTC
.	.	TRBV12-3/TRBV12-4	TRBJ2-3	CASSREYSDTQYF	TGTGCCAGCAGCAGGGAGTACTCAGATACGCAGTATTTT